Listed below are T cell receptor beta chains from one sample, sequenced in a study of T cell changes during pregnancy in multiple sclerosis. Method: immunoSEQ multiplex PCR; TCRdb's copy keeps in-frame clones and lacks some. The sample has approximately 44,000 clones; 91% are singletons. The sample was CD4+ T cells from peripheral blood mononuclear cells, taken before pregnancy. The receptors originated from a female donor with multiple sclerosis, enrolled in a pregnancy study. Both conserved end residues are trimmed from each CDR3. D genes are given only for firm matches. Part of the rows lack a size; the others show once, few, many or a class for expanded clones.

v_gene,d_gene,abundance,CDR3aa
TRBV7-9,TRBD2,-,ASSPAGGPWMLETQY
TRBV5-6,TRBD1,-,ASSFGDRFRDTEAF
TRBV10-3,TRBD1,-,AIERTGGTGELF
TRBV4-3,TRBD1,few,ASSQGQGNQPQH
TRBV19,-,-,ASSIGDYYGYT
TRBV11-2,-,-,ASSLERGSDGYT
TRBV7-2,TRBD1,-,ASSPQGGRLF
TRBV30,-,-,AWSVRGGSSGNTIY
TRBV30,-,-,AWAGNNEQF
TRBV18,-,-,ASSPPLQAGTEAF
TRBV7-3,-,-,ASSQQGTDTQY
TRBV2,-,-,ASSALQGSYNEQF
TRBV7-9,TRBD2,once,ASSLVSGGTDTQY
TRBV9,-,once,ASSVEGQGKQKLF
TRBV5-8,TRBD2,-,ASSLEGLMRETQY
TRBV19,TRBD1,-,ASSRKGATDTQY